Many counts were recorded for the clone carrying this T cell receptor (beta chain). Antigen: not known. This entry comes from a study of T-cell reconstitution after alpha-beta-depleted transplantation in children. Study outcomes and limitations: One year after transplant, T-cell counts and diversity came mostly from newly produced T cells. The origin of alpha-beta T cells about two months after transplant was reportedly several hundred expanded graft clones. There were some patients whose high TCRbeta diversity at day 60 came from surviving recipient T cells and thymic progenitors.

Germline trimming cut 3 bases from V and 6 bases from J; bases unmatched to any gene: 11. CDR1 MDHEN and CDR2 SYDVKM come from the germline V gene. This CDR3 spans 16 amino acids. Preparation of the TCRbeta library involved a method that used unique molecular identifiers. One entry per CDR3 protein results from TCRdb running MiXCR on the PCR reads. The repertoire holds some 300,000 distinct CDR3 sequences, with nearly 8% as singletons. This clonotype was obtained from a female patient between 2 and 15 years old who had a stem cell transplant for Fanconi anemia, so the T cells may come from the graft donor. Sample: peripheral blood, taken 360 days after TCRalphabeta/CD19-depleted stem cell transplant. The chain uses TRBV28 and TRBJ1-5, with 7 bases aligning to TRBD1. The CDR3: CASSFRGQTTSQPQHF. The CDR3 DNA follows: TGTGCCAGCAGTTTCCGGGGACAGACAACTTCTCAGCCCCAGCATTTT.